The next 29 T cell receptor beta chains were all read from a single sample in a study of spatial heterogeneity in lung cancer. The study, taken as a whole, reports: The study found that expanded intratumoral alpha and beta TCR counts tracked tumor mutation counts.

The antigens of these receptors remain unknown. MiXCR, applied by TCRdb to the 5' RACE reads, yields one record per CDR3 protein. The table includes 25,000 to 30,000 distinct CDR3 sequences, around 6.9% detected once. Time point specified: sample taken at primary tumor resection. Source: lung tumor tissue, taken at surgery. These receptor sequences come from a male donor with early-stage non-small cell lung cancer.

This clonotype was seen a few times. This sequence joins TRBV12-3 or TRBV12-4 and TRBJ2-7; 10 bases agree with TRBD2. CDR3 length equals 14 residues. J was trimmed by 7 bases and V by 7 bases; bases with no gene match: 10. CDR3 loop: CASNIAGGIYEQYF. In DNA, the CDR3 is TGTGCCAGCAATATAGCGGGGGGAATTTATGAGCAGTACTTC.

This clonotype was seen ten or more times. The chain couples TRBV5-5 to TRBJ1-2, with D unresolved. Germline CDR1 is SGHKS and CDR2 is YYEKEE (reference sequence). V was cut by 3 bases and J by 6 bases, with 18 bases left in between. The CDR3 is 15 residues long. CDR3 DNA: TGTGCCAGCAGCTCCCGCACTGTTCGAGGAGATGGCTACACCTTC. This sequence encodes CASSSRTVRGDGYTF.

This clonotype occurred many times. The rearrangement joins TRBV5-1 to TRBJ1-4, with TRBD1 identical over 7 bases. With 4 bases clipped from V and 7 bases from J, the junction kept 10 bases outside the gene matches. CDR1 and CDR2 (germline): SGHRS, YFSETQ. This CDR3 is 15 amino acids long. The CDR3 nucleotides read TGCGCCAGCAGCCCGGAGACAGGGTTGGGTGAAAAACTGTTTTTT. Translation gives CASSPETGLGEKLFF.

This clonotype was recorded many times. This chain uses TRBV12-3 or TRBV12-4 with TRBJ1-6; D is uncertain. This CDR3 has 14 amino acids. V was trimmed by 6 bases and J by 9 bases, leaving 15 bases between them. The CDR3 loop is CASRSLFRGSPLHF. The CDR3 nucleotides are TGTGCCAGCAGGTCCCTCTTTCGGGGTTCACCCCTCCACTTT.

This clonotype was picked up one time. The chain combines TRBV28 with TRBJ2-7; D could derive from TRBD1 or TRBD2 (5 bases each). Germline CDR1 MDHEN, CDR2 SYDVKM. CDR3 length equals 13 residues. V lost 5 bases to trimming and J lost 4 bases, with 12 bases between them. In DNA, the CDR3 is TGTGCCAGCAGTACATCGGGGCCATACGAGCAGTACTTC. It encodes CASSTSGPYEQYF.

The chain links TRBV29-1 to TRBJ2-2; the D is unclear. The V and J ends lost 0 bases and 5 bases respectively, with 4 bases between them. The CDR3 is made up of 12 amino acids. Germline CDR1 SQVTM, CDR2 ANQGSEA. CDR3 region: CSVEDGTGELFF. Here the CDR3 DNA reads TGCAGCGTTGAAGATGGTACCGGGGAGCTGTTTTTT.

This clonotype was seen a few times. V gene TRBV11-2 combines with J gene TRBJ2-1, with 12 bases aligning to TRBD2. Germline assignment: CDR1 SGHAT and CDR2 FQNNGV. Unmatched junction bases numbered 5, after V lost 5 bases and J lost 6 bases. The CDR3 extends over 15 amino acids. For the CDR3, the DNA is TGTGCCAGCAGCCAGACTAGCGGGGGCGGCAATGAGCAGTTCTTC. The encoded protein is CASSQTSGGGNEQFF.

This clonotype was seen many times. The V and J genes are TRBV10-3 and TRBJ2-2, with D perhaps being TRBD1 or TRBD2 (7 bases each). The CDR3 extends over 17 amino acids. V lost 3 bases to trimming and J lost 7 bases, with 21 bases between them. In germline, CDR1 is ENHRY, CDR2 SYGVKD. The CDR3 here is CAISDPVAGGGHGELFF. CDR3 nucleotides: TGTGCCATCAGTGACCCCGTGGCAGGGGGAGGGCACGGGGAGCTGTTTTTT.

This clonotype showed up many times. The chain joins TRBV5-1 to TRBJ2-3; TRBD1 aligns across 9 bases. The junction had 12 bases not matched to a gene; V was cut back by 0 bases and J by 7 bases. Germline values: CDR1 SGHRS, CDR2 YFSETQ. The CDR3 totals 17 residues. In DNA form, the CDR3 reads TGCGCCAGCAGCTTGGCCCCAAGCGGGACAGGGTTGAATACGCAGTATTTT. Its protein product is CASSLAPSGTGLNTQYF.

The gene calls are TRBV20-1 and TRBJ1-2; TRBD1 might be the D (6 bases). The CDR3 has 13 residues. Germline assignment: CDR1 DFQATT and CDR2 SNEGSKA (reference sequence). The V gene lost 1 base and the J gene lost 2 bases, with 8 bases spanning the gap. CDR3 protein: CSARVRGNYGYTF. The CDR3 DNA sequence: TGCAGTGCTAGAGTTAGGGGGAACTATGGCTACACCTTC.

This clonotype is a singleton in its sample. It may be a read error: a sequence one base away is much more abundant. The chain couples TRBV29-1 to TRBJ2-5; unclear D gene. The J call may not be correct, given that the DNA end is closer to TRBJ2-1. Germline V CDR1 and CDR2: SQVTM, ANQGSEA. This CDR3 spans 13 amino acids. This chain's CDR3 is CSVEVYMQETQFF. CDR3 DNA sequence: TGCAGCGTTGAAGTATACATGCAAGAGACCCAGTTCTTC.

In this sample, this clonotype turned up a few times. The rearrangement uses TRBV28 and TRBJ1-2; D remains unclear. V was pared by 3 bases and J by 4 bases, with 12 bases between. The CDR3 is 14 residues long. Germline V gene lookup returns CDR1 MDHEN and CDR2 SYDVKM. The CDR3 DNA sequence: TGTGCCAGCAGTTTCGGTACACCCTCCTATGGCTACACCTTC. Its translation: CASSFGTPSYGYTF.

This clonotype was seen a handful of times. The chain joins TRBV28 to TRBJ2-5; D remains ambiguous. CDR1 and CDR2 (germline): MDHEN, SYDVKM. V was shortened by 3 bases and J by 1 base, with 12 bases between the two germline ends. The CDR3 is 15 residues long. CDR3 nucleotide sequence: TGTGCCAGCAGTTTTATAGGACCGACCCAAGAGACCCAGTACTTC. Translating it yields CASSFIGPTQETQYF.

This clonotype was seen ten or more times. V and J are TRBV24-1 and TRBJ2-1, with 8 positions matching TRBD1. The germline CDR1 and CDR2 sequences are KGHDR and SFDVKD. The CDR3 sequence is 16 residues long. V lost 4 bases to trimming and J lost 4 bases; unmatched junction nucleotides: 8. CDR3: CATSEPDRGDYNEQFF. The CDR3 DNA sequence: TGTGCCACCAGTGAGCCCGACAGGGGCGATTACAATGAGCAGTTCTTC.

The chain joins TRBV27 to TRBJ1-2; TRBD1 aligns across 7 bases. J gave up 4 bases and V 6 bases, and 8 bases lay outside the gene matches. The CDR3 consists of 14 residues. Germline lookup yields CDR1 MNHEY and CDR2 SMNVEV (reference sequence). CDR3 nucleotides: TGTGCCAGCAGACCGGACAGGCTCGGCTATGGCTACACCTTC. This gives the protein CASRPDRLGYGYTF.

The chain joins TRBV4-2 to TRBJ1-6, with unresolved D. The CDR3 length is 13 residues. The germline V gene has CDR1 LGHNA and CDR2 YNFKEQ. V lost 3 bases to trimming and J lost 7 bases, with 7 bases between them. The CDR3 spells CASSQGRNSPLHF. In DNA, the CDR3 is TGTGCCAGCAGCCAGGGGAGGAATTCACCCCTCCACTTT.

In its sample, this clonotype was seen many times. The J gene is TRBJ2-5, the V gene TRBV30; tentatively, D is TRBD2 (6 bases). V was cut by 0 bases and J by 7 bases, with 15 bases left in between. Germline CDR1 GTSNPN, CDR2 SVGIG (reference sequence). The CDR3 has 14 residues. CDR3 nucleotides: TGTGCCTGGAGTGTACGGGGACTGGGGGGGACCCAGTACTTC. Residues: CAWSVRGLGGTQYF.

V gene TRBV7-9 combines with J gene TRBJ2-5; no definite D call. Trimming removed 4 bases from V and 5 bases from J, with 14 bases in between. The CDR3 is made up of 14 amino acids. Germline values: CDR1 SEHNR, CDR2 FQNEAQ (reference sequence). CDR3 region: CASSSQRARETQYF. CDR3 bases: TGTGCCAGCAGCTCGCAACGGGCAAGGGAGACCCAGTACTTC.

V usage is TRBV25-1 and J usage is TRBJ1-5, with TRBD1 matching over 10 bases. The CDR3 spans 13 residues. From germline, CDR1 is MGHDK and CDR2 SYGVNS. The ends lost 6 bases at V and 7 bases at J; junction bases unmatched: 3. The CDR3 DNA is TGTGCCAGCAGCTCGACAGGGGGCCAGCCCCAGCATTTT. Encoded protein: CASSSTGGQPQHF.

The sample holds many counts of this clonotype. The rearrangement links TRBV29-1 to TRBJ1-3; D is uncertain. The V end was cut by 2 bases, the J end by 7 bases, with 6 bases between. This CDR3 is 11 amino acids long. From germline, CDR1 is SQVTM and CDR2 ANQGSEA. CDR3 bases: TGCAGCGTTGAATGGGGTAACACCATATATTTT. Its protein product is CSVEWGNTIYF.

Only a few counts were recorded for this clonotype. The J gene is TRBJ2-2, the V gene TRBV5-8, with 8 bases that match TRBD1. The J segment lost 5 bases and the V segment lost 2 bases, leaving 14 bases of the junction unmatched. This CDR3 region has 18 residues. From germline, CDR1 is SGHTS and CDR2 YDEGEE. CDR3 coding DNA: TGTGCCAGCAGCTTCCCCATCACCGACAGGGGTAGAACCGGGGAGCTGTTTTTT. This encodes CASSFPITDRGRTGELFF.

This clonotype was observed many times. The V call is TRBV4-3, the J call TRBJ1-6; a weak D match, TRBD1 (5 bases). The CDR3 spans 16 residues. V was clipped by 4 bases and J by 5 bases, with 15 bases between them. CDR1 is LGHNA and CDR2 is YSLEER in the germline V gene. The CDR3 protein is CASSLGGRGDNSPLHF. The CDR3 bases are TGCGCCAGCAGCCTCGGGGGTAGGGGCGATAATTCACCCCTCCACTTT.

This clonotype is labeled as medium-sized. The rearrangement joins TRBV11-2 to TRBJ1-1, with a weak D call TRBD1 (6 bases). Germline CDR1 is SGHAT and CDR2 is FQNNGV. V was clipped by 5 bases and J by 7 bases, with 8 bases between them. The CDR3 covers 11 residues. The CDR3 reads CASSRTVEAFF. In DNA, the CDR3 is TGTGCCAGCAGCCGGACAGTTGAAGCTTTCTTT.

This clonotype appeared a few times. This chain uses TRBV3-1 with TRBJ2-5; D could derive from TRBD1 or TRBD2 (5 bases each). Per germline, CDR1 LGHDT and CDR2 YNNKEL (reference sequence). V dropped 3 bases and J dropped 1 base, with 12 bases sitting between them. The length of the CDR3 is 15 residues. CDR3 DNA sequence: TGTGCCAGCAGCCATGGGACGACGCCCCAAGAGACCCAGTACTTC. Translated: CASSHGTTPQETQYF.

In this sample, this clonotype turned up many times. The chain has TRBV6-5 and TRBJ1-1; D not certain. CDR3 length equals 14 residues. Germline loops: CDR1 MNHEY, CDR2 SVGAGI. V lost 0 bases to trimming and J lost 5 bases, with 10 bases between them. For the CDR3, the DNA is TGTGCCAGCAGTTACTCACGAGGGAGGACTGAAGCTTTCTTT. Amino acid sequence: CASSYSRGRTEAFF.

A remark on this clonotype: Germline is not matched at one junction end, which may reflect a read error. This rearrangement joins TRBV28 to TRBJ1-5, with a possible D match to TRBD1 (5 bases). The germline gives CDR1 MDHEN, CDR2 SYDVKM. The CDR3 runs to 12 residues. In DNA form, the CDR3 reads TGTACCAGCAGTTTACGGGGCCAGCCCCAGCATTTT. Protein sequence: CTSSLRGQPQHF.

This clonotype showed up many times. The chain links TRBV6-5 to TRBJ1-2; 8 bases line up with TRBD1. CDR3 length: 15 amino acids. CDR1 and CDR2 (germline): MNHEY, SVGAGI. V shed 0 bases, J shed 2 bases, and the junction held 2 bases outside the gene matches. The CDR3 DNA reads TGTGCCAGCAGTTACTCCCGGACAGGGAACTATGGCTACACCTTC. Encoded protein: CASSYSRTGNYGYTF.

This clonotype was counted many times. The CDR3 reads CASSRSGTVQMNTEAFF. CDR3 nucleotides: TGCGCCAGCAGCCGCTCCGGGACAGTACAGATGAACACTGAAGCTTTCTTT. The chain uses TRBV4-1 and TRBJ1-1; 7 bases are a match to TRBD1. Germline CDR1 is MGHRA and CDR2 is YSYEKL. CDR3 length: 17 amino acids. The ends lost 4 bases at V and 0 bases at J; junction bases unmatched: 11.

In this sample, this clonotype turned up a few times. The chain carries TRBV9 and TRBJ2-3, with TRBD2 matching 11 bases. V shed 4 bases and J 2 bases; nucleotides not matched to a gene: 6. CDR3 size: 16 residues. The germline V gene has CDR1 SGDLS and CDR2 YYNGEE. CDR3 residues: CASSPGLAVYTDTQYF. The CDR3 nucleotides are TGTGCCAGCAGCCCGGGACTAGCGGTTTACACAGATACGCAGTATTTT.